This T cell receptor (beta chain) was captured by sequencing in a study of human T cells and chemical hapten exposure. For the study at large: Mostly female patients had alopecia areata, totalis or universalis.

Noted time point: patch test 1, 2 weeks after DPC sensitization. Specified treatment: therapeutic diphenylcyclopropenone sensitization with weekly scalp DPC. Blood draws came first, before each patch test. Notes on the study in general: Unchanged with DPC sensitization were TCRs above 1 in 1000 frequency.

Separate cDNA molecules received unique molecular identifiers, which the library attached to them. Each CDR3 protein gets one entry after TCRdb re-called the RACE reads with MiXCR. In the table there are tens of thousands of distinct CDR3 sequences, around a tenth of which are singletons. As to this clonotype: Antigen specificity is unknown. This may come from a read error, since a much larger clone is one base off. The conserved closing phenylalanine or tryptophan is absent in this CDR3, likely reflecting a read error.

Deletions cut 2 bases from V and 0 bases from J, with 13 bases between. Germline assignment: CDR1 KGHSH and CDR2 LQKENI. The CDR3 spans 16 residues. This specimen was whole blood, taken in connection with sensitization to the hapten diphenylcyclopropenone (DPC). V usage is TRBV18 and J usage is TRBJ1-1; a possible D gene is TRBD1 (6 bases). The sequence came from a woman between 45 and 65 years old with alopecia areata. Some clones in this sample may be carry-over from other donors' samples. The CDR3 protein is CASSPSLGTMNTEAFS. The CDR3 coding sequence is TGTGCCAGCTCACCATCCCTTGGGACAATGAACACTGAAGCTTTCTCT.